This T cell receptor beta chain was sequenced during a study of OX40 agonist ivuxolimab in advanced cancers. Findings of the study overall: At 0.1-3.0 mg/kg, partial responders had clonal expansion among the lowest observed. The investigators did not determine what antigen specificity the expanded peripheral T cells had. Expanded clones belonging to CD8+ T cells outnumbered, on average, those of CD4+.

Notes on this clone: Its antigen is as yet unknown.

Between the trimmed V and J ends, which lost 2 bases and 8 bases, there was a span of 12 bases. The CDR3 consists of 13 residues. The germline V gene has CDR1 SEHNR and CDR2 FQNEAQ (reference sequence). The data were produced by immunoSEQ multiplex PCR, yet TCRdb's version contains in-frame clones alone and is incomplete. Here the sample spans tens of thousands of clones, 80% to 90% being singletons. The chain recombines TRBV7-9 with TRBJ1-2, with D perhaps matching TRBD1 (5 bases). The sequenced sample was CD4+ or CD8+ T cells sorted from blood, obtained in a trial of the OX40 agonist ivuxolimab. This sequence originates from an adult with an advanced solid tumor such as melanoma, head and neck, liver or kidney cancer. As DNA, the CDR3 is TGTGCCAGCAGCTTAATCCAGGGAAAAGGCTACACCTTC. Its translation is CASSLIQGKGYTF. Full variable domain (missing parts from reference TRBV7-9 and TRBJ1-2): DTGVSQNPRHKITKRGQNVTFRCDPISEHNRLYWYRQTLGQGPEFLTYFQNEAQLEKSRLLSDRFSAERPKGSFSTLEIQRTEQGDSAMYLCASSLIQGKGYTFGSGTRLTVV.